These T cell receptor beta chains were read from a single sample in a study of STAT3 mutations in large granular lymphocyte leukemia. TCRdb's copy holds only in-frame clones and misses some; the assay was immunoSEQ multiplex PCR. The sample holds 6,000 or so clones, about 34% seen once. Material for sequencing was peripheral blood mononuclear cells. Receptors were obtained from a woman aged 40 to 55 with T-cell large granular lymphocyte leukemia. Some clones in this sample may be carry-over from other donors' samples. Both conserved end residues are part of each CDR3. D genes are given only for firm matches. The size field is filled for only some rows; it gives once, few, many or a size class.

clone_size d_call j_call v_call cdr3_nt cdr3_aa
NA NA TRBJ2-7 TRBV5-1 TGCGCCAGCAGCTTGGGACACGGCTACGAGCAGTACTTC CASSLGHGYEQYF
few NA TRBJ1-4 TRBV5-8 TGTGCCAGCAGCTTGGGCAGGGTTAATGAAAAACTGTTTTTT CASSLGRVNEKLFF
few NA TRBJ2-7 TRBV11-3 TGTGCCAGCAGCCTTACGTGGGAGCAGTACTTC CASSLTWEQYF
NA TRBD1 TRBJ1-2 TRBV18 TGTGCCAGCGGATCGGATTTGACAGGGTTTAACTATGGCTACACCTTC CASGSDLTGFNYGYTF
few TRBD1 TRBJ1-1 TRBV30 TGTGCCTGGAGTTTCCAGGGGGCAGCGAACACTGAAGCTTTCTTT CAWSFQGAANTEAFF
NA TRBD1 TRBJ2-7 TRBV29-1 TGCAGCGTTGTACCGACAGGGTACTCTTCCTACGAGCAGTACTTC CSVVPTGYSSYEQYF
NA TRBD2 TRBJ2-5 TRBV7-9 TGTGCCAGCAGCAGCGGGGGGAAGCAAGAGACCCAGTACTTC CASSSGGKQETQYF
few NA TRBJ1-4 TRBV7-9 TGTGCCAGCACCAGCTTAGAGGAACTGTTTTTT CASTSLEELFF
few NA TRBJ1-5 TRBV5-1 TGCGCCAGCAGCCCCACAGAGCTGGGGCAGCCCCAGCATTTT CASSPTELGQPQHF
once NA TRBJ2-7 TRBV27 TGTGCCAGCAGCTTGGCACAGGGAAGGACCCACGAGCAGTACTTC CASSLAQGRTHEQYF
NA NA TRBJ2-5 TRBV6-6 TGTGCCAGCAGTAACAGGGCGGAAGAGACCCAGTACTTC CASSNRAEETQYF
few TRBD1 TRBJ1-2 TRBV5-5 TGTGCCAGCAGCTTGGAGGGACAGGGTATCGGCTACACCTTC CASSLEGQGIGYTF
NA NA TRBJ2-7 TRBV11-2 TGTGCCAGCAGCTTACGTGGCGGGCGGAGCTCCTACGAGCAGTACTTC CASSLRGGRSSYEQYF
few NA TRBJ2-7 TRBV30 TGTGCCTGGAGTGTAGATCCCGGCCAGGGTGGGTTCTGGGACGAGCAGTACTTC CAWSVDPGQGGFWDEQYF
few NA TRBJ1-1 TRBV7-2 TGTGCCAGCAGCTCGACCCCTGTGGGGATGAACACTGAAGCTTTCTTT CASSSTPVGMNTEAFF
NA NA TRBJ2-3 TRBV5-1 TGCGCCAGCAGCTTGAGGGGTAGCACAGATACGCAGTATTTT CASSLRGSTDTQYF
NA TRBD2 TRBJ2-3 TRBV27 TGTGCCAGCAGTTTACTAGCGGGAGGCACAGATACGCAGTATTTT CASSLLAGGTDTQYF
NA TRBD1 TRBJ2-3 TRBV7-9 TGTGCCAGCAACAGGGGACCAACTATGGCAGATACGCAGTATTTT CASNRGPTMADTQYF
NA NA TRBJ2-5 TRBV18 TGTGCCAGCTCACCCGACATTCAAGAGACCCAGTACTTC CASSPDIQETQYF
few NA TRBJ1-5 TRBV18 TGTGCCAGCTCGGCACAGGGAGGCGAGAATCAGCCCCAGCATTTT CASSAQGGENQPQHF
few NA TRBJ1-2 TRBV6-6 TGTGCCAGCAGTTACTCCGGAGGGGAGAATGGCTACACCTTC CASSYSGGENGYTF
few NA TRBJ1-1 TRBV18 TGTGCCAGCTCACTCGACGAGGGGTCGGGTGAAGCTTTCTTT CASSLDEGSGEAFF
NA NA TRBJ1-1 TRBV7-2 TGTGCCAGCAGCTTATTAAGCAGGGCCACTGAAGCTTTCTTT CASSLLSRATEAFF
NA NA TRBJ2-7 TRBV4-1 TGCGCCAGCAGCCCAACGTTATCCACCTCCTACGAGCAGTACTTC CASSPTLSTSYEQYF
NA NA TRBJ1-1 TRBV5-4 TGTGCCAGCAGCTTCCCTAGCGACCGGGGCGCTGAAGCTTTCTTT CASSFPSDRGAEAFF
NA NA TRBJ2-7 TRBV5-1 TGCGCCAGCAGCTTAAGAATACAGGGCAACTTTCCCTACGAGCAGTACTTC CASSLRIQGNFPYEQYF
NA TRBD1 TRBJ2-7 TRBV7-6 TGTGCCAGCAGCCCATCTTGGACAGGGCGCGAGCAGTACTTC CASSPSWTGREQYF
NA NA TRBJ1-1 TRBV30 TGTGCCTGGAGTGTGGGGGTGGGCACTGAAGCTTTCTTT CAWSVGVGTEAFF
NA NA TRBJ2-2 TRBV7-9 TGTGCCAGCAGCTTAGGAGGGGTCGTCACCGGGGAGCTGTTTTTT CASSLGGVVTGELFF
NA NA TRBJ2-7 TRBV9 TGTGCCAGCAGCGACTCCTCCCAAGGGGTGATCCACGAGCAGTACTTC CASSDSSQGVIHEQYF
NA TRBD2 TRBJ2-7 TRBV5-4 TGTGCCAGCAGCCCCGGTGGGACTAGCGGGAGAGCGAACGAGCAGTACTTC CASSPGGTSGRANEQYF
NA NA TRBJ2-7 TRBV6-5 TGTGCCAGCAGTTTAGTCGGGGGGCTCTCCTACGAGCAGTACTTC CASSLVGGLSYEQYF
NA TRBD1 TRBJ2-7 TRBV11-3 TGTGCCAGCAGCCAGTGGGGGACAGGCCACTACGAGCAGTACTTC CASSQWGTGHYEQYF
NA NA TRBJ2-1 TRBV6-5 TGTGCCAGCAGCCTTTTACGACGGCGACGGGATGAGCAGTTCTTC CASSLLRRRRDEQFF
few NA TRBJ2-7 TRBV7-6 TGTGCCAGCAGCTCCGGGAGAGAGCAGTACTTC CASSSGREQYF
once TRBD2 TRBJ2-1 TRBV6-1 TGTGCCAGCAGCCCGGGACTAGCGGCCTACAATGAGCAGTTCTTC CASSPGLAAYNEQFF
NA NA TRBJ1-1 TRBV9 TGTGCCAGCAGCGTAGTAGTGGACAGCCAGATTTTGAACACTGAAGCTTTCTTT CASSVVVDSQILNTEAFF
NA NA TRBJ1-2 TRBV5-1 TGCGCCAGCAGCCCGGACGGATCGACTGGCTACACCTTC CASSPDGSTGYTF
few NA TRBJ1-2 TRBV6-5 TGTGCCAGCAGTTATGGGGCGGGCTATGGCTACACCTTC CASSYGAGYGYTF
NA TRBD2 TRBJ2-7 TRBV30 TGTGCCTGGGGCCAGGGTGAGGGAATGGCAGCGGGAGGTGCTGTCTACGAGCAGTACTTC CAWGQGEGMAAGGAVYEQYF
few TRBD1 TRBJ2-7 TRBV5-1 TGCGCCAGCAGCGCCGGGACAGGGTTCGAGCAGTACTTC CASSAGTGFEQYF
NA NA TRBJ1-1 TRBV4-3 TGCGCCAGCAGCCAAGGATCCCTTTACACTGAAGCTTTCTTT CASSQGSLYTEAFF
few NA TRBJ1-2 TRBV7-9 TGTGCCAGCAGCTTAGGACGACTGAGTGGCTACACCTTC CASSLGRLSGYTF
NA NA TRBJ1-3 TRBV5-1 TGCGCCAGCAGCCCGACACAGGCCCACTCTGGAAACACCATATATTTT CASSPTQAHSGNTIYF
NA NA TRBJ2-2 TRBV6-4 TGTGCCAGCAGCGGAGGGAACACCGGGGAGCTGTTTTTT CASSGGNTGELFF
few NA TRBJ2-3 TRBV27 TGTGCCAGCAGATTACAGGGTTGGGGGGATACGCAGTATTTT CASRLQGWGDTQYF
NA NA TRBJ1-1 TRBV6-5 TGTGCCAGCAGTTACTGGGGGGATCGGAACACTGAAGCTTTCTTT CASSYWGDRNTEAFF
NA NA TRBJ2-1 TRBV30 TGTGGGGGGGAGAGCTCCTACAATGAGCAGTTCTTC CGGESSYNEQFF
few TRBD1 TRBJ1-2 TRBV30 TGTGCCTGGAGCAGGGGGGCGCAAGGCTACACCTTC CAWSRGAQGYTF
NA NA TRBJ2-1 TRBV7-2 TGTGCCGAGTCGGGGCGGGGGCCTCCCTACAATGAGCAGTTCTTC CAESGRGPPYNEQFF
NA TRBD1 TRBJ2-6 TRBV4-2 TGTGCCAGCAGCGTGGTACCGGGACAGGGGGATACTGGGGCCAACGTCCTGACTTTC CASSVVPGQGDTGANVLTF
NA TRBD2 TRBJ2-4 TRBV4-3 TGCGCCAGCAGCCAAGGGACTAGCGGATTAGCCAAAAACATTCAGTACTTC CASSQGTSGLAKNIQYF
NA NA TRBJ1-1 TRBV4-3 TGCGCCAGCAGCCTACCCCAGGGGAAAGCTTTCTTT CASSLPQGKAFF
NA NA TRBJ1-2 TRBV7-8 TGTGCCAGCAGCTTACGCCAGGCCTATGGCTACACCTTC CASSLRQAYGYTF
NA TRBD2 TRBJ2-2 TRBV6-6 TGTGCCGGATTAAGCGGGAGGGCCGACACCGGGGAGCTGTTTTTT CAGLSGRADTGELFF
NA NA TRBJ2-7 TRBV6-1 TGTGCCAGCAGTGAAGGGTGGTCCTGGGAGCAGTACTTC CASSEGWSWEQYF
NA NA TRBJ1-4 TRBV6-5 TGTGCCAGCAGTTACGCCCACCCGCATTTTAATGAAAAACTGTTTTTT CASSYAHPHFNEKLFF
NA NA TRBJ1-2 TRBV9 TGTGCCAGCAGCGTAGATCACAGGGAGGTTGGCTACACCTTC CASSVDHREVGYTF